This TCR beta chain emerged from a study of T-cell memory formation after mild COVID-19. The overall study: Most TCR clusters belonged to a single donor. Study conclusions and caveats: The study detected some responding clones in pre-infection memory, suggesting cross-reactive memory joined.

Barcoded TCR alpha and TCR beta cDNA libraries with UMIs came from 5'RACE using constant-segment primers. TCRdb re-called the 5' RACE reads through MiXCR, storing one row per CDR3 protein. The table lists 400,000 to 500,000 distinct CDR3 sequences, roughly 18% of them singletons, with roughly 21% in the top ten. In the case of this clonotype: What it recognizes is unknown.

Trimming removed 4 bases from V and 4 bases from J, with 14 bases in between. The germline gives CDR1 SGHRS, CDR2 YFSETQ. This CDR3 spans 14 amino acids. Sequencing input: PBMCs or a T cell subset sorted from them (not recorded which). The TCR comes from a man between 18 and 35 years old who had mild COVID-19 (a few samples of this study predate the infection). Cell type and time point are not known. V gene TRBV5-1 combines with J gene TRBJ1-1; no clear D. CDR3 sequence reads: CASSPTPGGTEAFF. In nucleotides, the CDR3 is TGCGCCAGCAGCCCCACCCCAGGTGGCACTGAAGCTTTCTTT.